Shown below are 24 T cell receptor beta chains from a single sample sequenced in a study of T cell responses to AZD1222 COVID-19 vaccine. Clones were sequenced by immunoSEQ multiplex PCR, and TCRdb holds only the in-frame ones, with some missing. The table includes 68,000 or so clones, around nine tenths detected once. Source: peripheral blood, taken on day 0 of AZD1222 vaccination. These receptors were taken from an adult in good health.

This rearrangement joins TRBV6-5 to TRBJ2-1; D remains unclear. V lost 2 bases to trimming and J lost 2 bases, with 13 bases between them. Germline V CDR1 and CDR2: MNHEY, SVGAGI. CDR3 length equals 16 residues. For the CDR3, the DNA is TGTGCCAGCAGTTACGAAGGGCCAAGTACCTACAATGAGCAGTTCTTC. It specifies CASSYEGPSTYNEQFF.

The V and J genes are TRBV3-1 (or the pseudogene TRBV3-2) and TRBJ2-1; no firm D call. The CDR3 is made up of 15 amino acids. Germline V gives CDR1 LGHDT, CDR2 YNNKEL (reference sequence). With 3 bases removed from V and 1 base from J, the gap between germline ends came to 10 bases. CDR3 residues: CASSHRPASYNEQFF. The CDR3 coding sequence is TGTGCCAGCAGCCACAGGCCCGCGTCCTACAATGAGCAGTTCTTC.

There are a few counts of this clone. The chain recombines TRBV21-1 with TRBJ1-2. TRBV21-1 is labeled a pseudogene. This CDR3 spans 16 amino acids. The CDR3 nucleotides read TGTGCCAGCAGCAAAGTATTGGAGGGGCGGTACTATGGCTACACCTTC. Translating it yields CASSKVLEGRYYGYTF.

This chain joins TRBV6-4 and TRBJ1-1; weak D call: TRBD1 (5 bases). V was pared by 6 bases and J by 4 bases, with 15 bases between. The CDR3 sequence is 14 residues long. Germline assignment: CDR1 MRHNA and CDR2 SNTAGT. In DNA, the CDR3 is TGTGCCAGCAGCGAATTGGGGGGGAGCACTGAAGCTTTCTTT. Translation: CASSELGGSTEAFF.

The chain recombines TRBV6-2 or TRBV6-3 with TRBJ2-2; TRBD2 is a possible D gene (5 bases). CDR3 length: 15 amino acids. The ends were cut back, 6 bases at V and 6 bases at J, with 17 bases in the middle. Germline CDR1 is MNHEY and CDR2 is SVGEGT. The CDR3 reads CASSTGSSSSGELFF. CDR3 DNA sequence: TGTGCCAGCAGCACTGGGAGCTCTTCGTCCGGGGAGCTGTTTTTT.

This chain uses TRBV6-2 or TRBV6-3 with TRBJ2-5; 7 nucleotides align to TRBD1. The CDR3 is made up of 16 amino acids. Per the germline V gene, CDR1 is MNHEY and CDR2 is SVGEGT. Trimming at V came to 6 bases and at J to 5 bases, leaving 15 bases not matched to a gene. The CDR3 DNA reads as TGTGCCAGCAGCTGGTGGACAGGACTCTCCGGGGAGACCCAGTACTTC. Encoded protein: CASSWWTGLSGETQYF.

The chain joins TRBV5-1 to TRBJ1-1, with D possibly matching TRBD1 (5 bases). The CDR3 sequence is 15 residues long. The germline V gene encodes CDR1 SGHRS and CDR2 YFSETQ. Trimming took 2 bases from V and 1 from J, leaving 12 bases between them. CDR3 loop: CASSLRGEENTEAFF. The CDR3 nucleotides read TGCGCCAGCAGCTTAAGAGGGGAGGAGAACACTGAAGCTTTCTTT.

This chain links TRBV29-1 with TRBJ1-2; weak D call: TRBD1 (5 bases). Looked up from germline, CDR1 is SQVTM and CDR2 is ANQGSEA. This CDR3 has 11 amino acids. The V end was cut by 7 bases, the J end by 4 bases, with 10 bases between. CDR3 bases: TGCAGCGGTTGGGGCGGCTATGGCTACACCTTC. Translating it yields CSGWGGYGYTF.

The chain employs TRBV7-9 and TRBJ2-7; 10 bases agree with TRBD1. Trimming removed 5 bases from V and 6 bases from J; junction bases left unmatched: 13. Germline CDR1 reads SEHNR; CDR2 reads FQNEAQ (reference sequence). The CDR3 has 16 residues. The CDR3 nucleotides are TGTGCCAGCAGCAATCTCCTGACAGGGGGCTTTAGCGAGCAGTACTTC. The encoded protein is CASSNLLTGGFSEQYF.

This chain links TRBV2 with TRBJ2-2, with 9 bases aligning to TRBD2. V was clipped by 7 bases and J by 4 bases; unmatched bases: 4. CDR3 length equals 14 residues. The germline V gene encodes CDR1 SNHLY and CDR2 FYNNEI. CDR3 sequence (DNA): TGTGCCAGCATCCGGACTAGCGCCACCGGGGAGCTGTTTTTT. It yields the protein CASIRTSATGELFF.

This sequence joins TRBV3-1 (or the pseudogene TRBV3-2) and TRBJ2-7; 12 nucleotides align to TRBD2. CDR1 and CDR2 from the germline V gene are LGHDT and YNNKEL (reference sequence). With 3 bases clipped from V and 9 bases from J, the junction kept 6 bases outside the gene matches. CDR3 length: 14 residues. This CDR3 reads CASSHTSGGWGQYF. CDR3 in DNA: TGTGCCAGCAGCCACACTAGCGGGGGGTGGGGGCAGTACTTC.

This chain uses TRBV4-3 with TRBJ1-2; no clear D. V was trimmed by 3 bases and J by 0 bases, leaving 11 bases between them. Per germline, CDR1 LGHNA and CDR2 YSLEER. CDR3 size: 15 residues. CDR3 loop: CASSQVLLANYGYTF. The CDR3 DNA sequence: TGCGCCAGCAGCCAGGTATTGTTGGCTAACTATGGCTACACCTTC.

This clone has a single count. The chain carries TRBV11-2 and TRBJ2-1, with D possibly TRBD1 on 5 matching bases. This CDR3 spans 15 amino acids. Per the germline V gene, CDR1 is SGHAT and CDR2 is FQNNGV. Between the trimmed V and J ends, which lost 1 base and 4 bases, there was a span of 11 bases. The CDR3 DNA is TGTGCCAGCAGCTTAGTCTCGACAGCATACAATGAGCAGTTCTTC. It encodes CASSLVSTAYNEQFF.

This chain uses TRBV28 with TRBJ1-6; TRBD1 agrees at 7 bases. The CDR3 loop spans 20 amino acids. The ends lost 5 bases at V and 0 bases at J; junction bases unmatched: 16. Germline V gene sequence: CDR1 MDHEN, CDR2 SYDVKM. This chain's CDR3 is CASSPDRVFNYRSYNSPLHF. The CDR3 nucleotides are TGTGCCAGCAGTCCTGACAGGGTTTTTAATTATCGCTCCTATAATTCACCCCTCCACTTT.

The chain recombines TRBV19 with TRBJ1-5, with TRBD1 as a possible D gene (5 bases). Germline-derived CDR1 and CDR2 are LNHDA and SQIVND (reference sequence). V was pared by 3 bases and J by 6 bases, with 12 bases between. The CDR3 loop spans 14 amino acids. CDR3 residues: CASSIFPGGQPQHF. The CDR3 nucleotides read TGTGCCAGTAGTATCTTCCCCGGGGGTCAGCCCCAGCATTTT.

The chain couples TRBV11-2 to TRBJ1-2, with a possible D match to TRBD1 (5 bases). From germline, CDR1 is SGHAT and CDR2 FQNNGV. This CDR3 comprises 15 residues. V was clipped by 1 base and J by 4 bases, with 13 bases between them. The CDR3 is CASSLVRGGPYGYTF. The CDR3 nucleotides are TGTGCCAGCAGCTTAGTTCGTGGGGGACCCTATGGCTACACCTTC.

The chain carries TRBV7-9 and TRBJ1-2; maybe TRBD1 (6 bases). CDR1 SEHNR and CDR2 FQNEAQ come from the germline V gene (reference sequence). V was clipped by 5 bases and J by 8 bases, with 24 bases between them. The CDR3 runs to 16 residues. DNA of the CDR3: TGTGCCAGCAGCCGAAAGGCATGGGGGCCGACTGGGGGCTACACCTTC. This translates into CASSRKAWGPTGGYTF.

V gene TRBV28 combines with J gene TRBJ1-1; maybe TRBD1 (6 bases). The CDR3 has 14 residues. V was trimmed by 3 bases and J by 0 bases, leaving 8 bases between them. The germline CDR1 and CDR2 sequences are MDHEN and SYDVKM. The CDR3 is CASSLNRVNTEAFF. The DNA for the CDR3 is TGTGCCAGCAGTTTGAACAGGGTGAACACTGAAGCTTTCTTT.

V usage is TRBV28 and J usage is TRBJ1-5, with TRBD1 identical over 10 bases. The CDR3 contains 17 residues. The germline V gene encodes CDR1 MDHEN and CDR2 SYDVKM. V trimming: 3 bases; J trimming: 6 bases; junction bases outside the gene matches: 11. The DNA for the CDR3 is TGTGCCAGCAGTTTGTCCCTGACAGGGGGCTTGAGTCAGCCCCAGCATTTT. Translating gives CASSLSLTGGLSQPQHF. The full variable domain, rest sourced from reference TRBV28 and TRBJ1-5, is DVKVTQSSRYLVKRTGEKVFLECVQDMDHENMFWYRQDPGLGLRLIYFSYDVKMKEKGDIPEGYSVSREKKERFSLILESASTNQTSMYLCASSLSLTGGLSQPQHFGDGTRLSIL.

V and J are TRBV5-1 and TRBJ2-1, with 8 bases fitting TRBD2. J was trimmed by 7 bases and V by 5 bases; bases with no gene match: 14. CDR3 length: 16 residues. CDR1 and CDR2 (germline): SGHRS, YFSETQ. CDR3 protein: CASSSLELAGTNEQFF. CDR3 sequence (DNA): TGCGCCAGCAGTAGCTTGGAATTAGCGGGAACAAATGAGCAGTTCTTC.

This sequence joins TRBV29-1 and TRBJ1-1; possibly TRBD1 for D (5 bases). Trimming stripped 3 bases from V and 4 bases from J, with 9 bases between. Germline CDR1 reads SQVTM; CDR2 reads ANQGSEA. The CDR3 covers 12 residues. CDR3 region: CSVEWGSTEAFF. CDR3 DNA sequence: TGCAGCGTTGAGTGGGGCAGCACTGAAGCTTTCTTT.

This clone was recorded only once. CDR3 sequence (DNA): TGTGCCAGCAGCCCTCTGGGTCAGCGGATAAACACTGAAGCTTTCTTT. Amino acid sequence: CASSPLGQRINTEAFF. This chain connects TRBV7-6 to TRBJ1-1; D gene ambiguous. There are 16 residues in the CDR3. Between the trimmed V and J ends, which lost 5 bases and 2 bases, there was a span of 18 bases. CDR1 and CDR2 (germline): SGHVS, FNYEAQ.

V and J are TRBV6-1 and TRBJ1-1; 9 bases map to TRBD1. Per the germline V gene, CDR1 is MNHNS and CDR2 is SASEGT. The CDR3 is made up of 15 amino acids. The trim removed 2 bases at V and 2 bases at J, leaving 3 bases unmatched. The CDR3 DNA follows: TGTGCCAGCAGTGAAAGGACAGGGGCAAACACTGAAGCTTTCTTT. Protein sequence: CASSERTGANTEAFF.

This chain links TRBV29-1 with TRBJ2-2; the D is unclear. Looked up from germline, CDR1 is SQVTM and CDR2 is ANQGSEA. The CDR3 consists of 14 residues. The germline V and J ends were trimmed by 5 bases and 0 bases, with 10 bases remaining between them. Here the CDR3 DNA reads TGCAGCGTTCTGACTGTAGCGAACACCGGGGAGCTGTTTTTT. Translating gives CSVLTVANTGELFF.